This TCR beta chain originates from a study of T cells in Graves' hyperthyroidism and ophthalmopathy. This sample holds PBMCs from roughly 10 ml fresh peripheral blood. Overall study results and limits: The model anticipated ophthalmopathy a median about six months pre-onset. In the blood, most expanded thyroid clonotypes above 0.001 appeared as well.

The CDR3 is 15 residues long. V shed 6 bases and J shed 0 bases, with 15 bases lying between them. Germline CDR1 and CDR2: SQVTM and ANQGSEA. In the case of this clonotype: No antigen is known for it.

From RNA transcripts, TCR beta CDR3 regions were amplified. A first-round RT-PCR of the TCR CDR3 used the HTBI primer set. A single record per CDR3 protein comes from TCRdb applying MiXCR to the multiplex PCR reads. Among under 550,000 distinct CDR3 sequences listed, 20% were seen once. This sequence was found in a man aged 35-49 years with Graves' ophthalmopathy. Sequencing was carried out using blood. The J gene is TRBJ2-1, the V gene TRBV29-1; D is unclear. The CDR3 bases are TGCAGCGTCTTCCAAAAATACCGCTCCTACAATGAGCAGTTCTTC. This codes for CSVFQKYRSYNEQFF.